This T cell receptor beta chain was found in a study of blood T cell repertoires in COVID-19. The junction had 3 bases not matched to a gene; V was cut back by 0 bases and J by 4 bases. The CDR3 is made up of 14 amino acids. Per the germline V gene, CDR1 is SGHRS and CDR2 is YFSETQ. This clone has a single count. Profiled with immunoSEQ multiplex PCR; TCRdb holds only in-frame clones, not every one. Among under 250,000 clones, roughly 80% were seen once, and the ten largest hold more than 2%. What was sequenced was peripheral blood. The rearrangement uses TRBV5-1 and TRBJ1-1, with 7 bases lining up with TRBD1. The sequence came from an older woman with acute or convalescent COVID-19. CDR3 region: CASSLAGQSTEAFF. In nucleotides, the CDR3 is TGCGCCAGCAGCTTGGCGGGACAGAGCACTGAAGCTTTCTTT. Full variable domain (missing parts from reference TRBV5-1 and TRBJ1-1): KAGVTQTPRYLIKTRGQQVTLSCSPISGHRSVSWYQQTPGQGLQFLFEYFSETQRNKGNFPGRFSGRQFSNSRSEMNVSTLELGDSALYLCASSLAGQSTEAFFGQGTRLTVV.